What follows are 30 T cell receptor beta chains derived from one specimen sequenced in a study of Graves' ophthalmopathy and Graves' hyperthyroidism (dated by TCRdb to the late 2010s). The run used an Illumina HiSeq 2000. For repertoire sequencing, the TCR beta CDR3 regions were amplified from RNA transcripts. A first-round RT-PCR used HTBI primers with the Qiagen OneStep RT-PCR kit, followed by a second-round multiplex PCR, size selection and purification. TCRdb reworked the public reads: Q25 trimming with fastp, MiXCR clone assembly, productive beta chains retained. Merged by CDR3 protein, the rows form single entries marked with the most common genes and DNA. Present in this sample are about 400,000 distinct CDR3 sequences, under 25% of which were seen just once. Roughly 3% of the sample comes from the top ten. Sequencing was done on a sample of peripheral blood. The receptors were gathered from a woman under 30 with stable Graves' hyperthyroidism. Donor details come from another sample of the same person, matched by shared clones.

This clonotype was counted ten times or more. V is TRBV20-1 and J is TRBJ1-1; D gene ambiguous. V was clipped by 3 bases and J by 0 bases, with 11 bases between them. Germline V lookup: CDR1 DFQATT, CDR2 SNEGSKA (reference sequence). This CDR3 region has 14 residues. CDR3: CSASGPELNTEAFF. The CDR3 region has the DNA TGCAGTGCTAGTGGTCCAGAGCTGAACACTGAAGCTTTCTTT.

This clonotype was recorded at least ten times. The V and J genes are TRBV28 and TRBJ2-7; no clear D gene. The germline V gene has CDR1 MDHEN and CDR2 SYDVKM. V was clipped by 6 bases and J by 1 base, with 13 bases between them. CDR3 length: 14 residues. CDR3 sequence (DNA): TGTGCCAGCAGGAGAAGTAGGTGGTCCTACGAGCAGTACTTC. Amino acids: CASRRSRWSYEQYF. Full variable domain (rest looked up from reference TRBV28 and TRBJ2-7): DVKVTQSSRYLVKRTGEKVFLECVQDMDHENMFWYRQDPGLGLRLIYFSYDVKMKEKGDIPEGYSVSREKKERFSLILESASTNQTSMYLCASRRSRWSYEQYFGPGTRLTVT.

This clonotype was recorded at least ten times. The chain has TRBV15 and TRBJ1-5; weak D call: TRBD1 (5 bases). CDR3 size: 15 residues. Germline-derived CDR1 and CDR2 are LNHNV and YYDKDF (reference sequence). With 1 base removed from V and 5 bases from J, the gap between germline ends came to 12 bases. The DNA for the CDR3 is TGTGCCACCAGCAGAGCGAGGGGCTGGGATCAGCCCCAGCATTTT. Its protein product is CATSRARGWDQPQHF.

This clonotype was seen repeatedly, ten times or more. The gene calls are TRBV10-3 and TRBJ2-5; TRBD2 aligns across 7 bases. Per the germline V gene, CDR1 is ENHRY and CDR2 is SYGVKD. The trim removed 4 bases at V and 5 bases at J, leaving 4 bases unmatched. CDR3 size: 13 residues. CDR3 nucleotide sequence: TGTGCCATCAGTGCGGGGGGTCGTGAGACCCAGTACTTC. Amino acid sequence: CAISAGGRETQYF.

At least ten counts were recorded for this clonotype. V usage is TRBV11-1 and J usage is TRBJ2-7; D is unresolved. V lost 5 bases and J lost 0, with 8 bases in between. This CDR3 has 13 amino acids. The germline gives CDR1 SGHAT, CDR2 FQDESV (reference sequence). The CDR3 region has the DNA TGTGCCAGCAGCGCCACCCCCTCCTACGAGCAGTACTTC. As protein: CASSATPSYEQYF.

As to this clonotype: The CDR3 ends on some other residue instead of the conserved phenylalanine or tryptophan, so this is likely a read error. This rearrangement joins TRBV28 to TRBJ2-5, with no clear D. Germline CDR1 is MDHEN and CDR2 is SYDVKM. The CDR3 is 12 amino acids. The CDR3 DNA reads as TGTGCCAGCAGCCCTGGCGGAGAGGCCCAGTACTAC. This sequence encodes CASSPGGEAQYY.

This clonotype was detected a few times. The CDR3 protein is CASSFERIVPSNQPQHF. The CDR3 nucleotides are TGTGCCAGCAGTTTTGAAAGGATAGTCCCTAGCAATCAGCCCCAGCATTTT. The V gene is TRBV12-3 or TRBV12-4, the J gene TRBJ1-5, with D hard to call. V lost 3 bases, J lost 0 bases, and 15 bases lay in between. The CDR3 has 17 amino acids.

This clonotype occurred many times. V and J are TRBV5-4 and TRBJ2-7; 13 bases match TRBD2. J was trimmed by 2 bases and V by 4 bases; bases with no gene match: 3. From germline, CDR1 is SGHNT and CDR2 YYREEE (reference sequence). This CDR3 has 15 residues. CDR3 sequence: CASSTGLAGTYEQYF. The CDR3 DNA sequence: TGTGCCAGCAGCACGGGACTAGCGGGAACCTACGAGCAGTACTTC.

The sample holds many counts of this clonotype. The V and J genes are TRBV7-2 and TRBJ1-5; possibly TRBD1 for D (6 bases). The CDR3 covers 15 residues. The V gene's germline CDR1 is SGHTA and CDR2 FQGNSA. The V and J ends lost 5 bases and 3 bases respectively, with 14 bases between them. The CDR3 sequence is CASSLPTGYNQPQHF. CDR3 in DNA: TGTGCCAGCAGCCTCCCGACAGGTTACAATCAGCCCCAGCATTTT.

Notes on this clonotype: A much larger clone differs from this one at a single base, so this may be a read error. This is likely a read error, given that the CDR3 carries no conserved phenylalanine or tryptophan at its end. V usage is TRBV6-1 and J usage is TRBJ1-2; TRBD1 is a possible D gene (5 bases). The CDR3 is 15 residues long. Trimming took 7 bases from V and 0 from J, leaving 15 bases between them. The germline gives CDR1 MNHNS, CDR2 SASEGT. The CDR3 DNA reads TGTGCCAGCACCGAAAGGGGCAGACCTAACTATGGCTACACCGTC. It yields the protein CASTERGRPNYGYTV.

The chain links TRBV6-1 to TRBJ2-5; D not resolved. V was shortened by 5 bases and J by 5 bases, with 15 bases between the two germline ends. The CDR3 has 14 residues. Germline CDR1 MNHNS, CDR2 SASEGT. CDR3: CASSQGRRGETQYF. CDR3 DNA sequence: TGTGCCAGCAGTCAAGGCCGCCGCGGTGAGACCCAGTACTTC.

J is TRBJ1-6 and V is TRBV4-3, with 7 bases matching TRBD1. Trimming at V came to 0 bases and at J to 9 bases, leaving 8 bases not matched to a gene. This CDR3 has 16 residues. Germline loops: CDR1 LGHNA, CDR2 YSLEER. The DNA for the CDR3 is TGCGCCAGCAGCCAAGAATCAAGGGGGCAAGTTTCACCCCTCCACTTT. Translating gives CASSQESRGQVSPLHF.

This clonotype has a count of ten or more. The J gene is TRBJ1-5, the V gene TRBV5-6; D uncertain. The CDR3 sequence is 13 residues long. Per germline, CDR1 SGHDT and CDR2 YYEEEE. V shed 4 bases and J shed 0 bases, with 5 bases lying between them. In DNA, the CDR3 is TGTGCCAGCAGCCGAAATAGCAATCAGCCCCAGCATTTT. Encoded protein: CASSRNSNQPQHF. The complete variable domain, with remaining parts taken from reference TRBV5-6 and TRBJ1-5, reads DAGVTQSPTHLIKTRGQQVTLRCSPKSGHDTVSWYQQALGQGPQFIFQYYEEEERQRGNFPDRFSGHQFPNYSSELNVNALLLGDSALYLCASSRNSNQPQHFGDGTRLSIL.

This clonotype was found many times. The rearrangement joins TRBV6-2 or TRBV6-3 to TRBJ2-7; D might be TRBD1 or TRBD2, each matching 5 bases. Trimming took off 4 bases at V and 12 bases at J, with 19 bases between the two ends. Germline lookup yields CDR1 MNHEY and CDR2 SVGEGT. This CDR3 has 13 residues. Here the CDR3 reads CASSFTITGTRYF. The CDR3, as DNA: TGTGCCAGCAGTTTTACTATTACCGGGACCAGGTACTTC.

This clonotype was counted at least ten times. This chain joins TRBV11-2 and TRBJ2-5; no firm D call. The length of the CDR3 is 15 residues. Trimming left V 4 bases short and J 5 bases short, with 17 bases between. Germline V gene sequence: CDR1 SGHAT, CDR2 FQNNGV. The CDR3 sequence is CASSSRDPPRETQYF. The CDR3 DNA reads as TGTGCCAGCAGCTCCCGTGATCCGCCAAGGGAGACCCAGTACTTC. Supplemented by reference TRBV11-2 and TRBJ2-5, the full variable domain reads EAGVAQSPRYKIIEKRQSVAFWCNPISGHATLYWYQQILGQGPKLLIQFQNNGVVDDSQLPKDRFSAERLKGVDSTLKIQPAKLEDSAVYLCASSSRDPPRETQYFGPGTRLLVL.

This clonotype was counted many times. The J gene is TRBJ1-2, the V gene TRBV11-3; D might be TRBD1 (5 bases). V lost 5 bases and J lost 3, with 19 bases in between. CDR3 size: 16 residues. From germline, CDR1 is SGHNT and CDR2 YENEEA. CDR3 protein: CASSPFLSRVDYGYTF. Written as DNA, the CDR3 is TGTGCCAGCAGCCCCTTCTTGTCCAGGGTCGACTATGGCTACACCTTC.

This clonotype was observed a single time. The chain joins TRBV20-1 to TRBJ2-5, with D perhaps TRBD2 (6 bases). CDR3 size: 14 residues. Trimming stripped 3 bases from V and 0 bases from J, with 11 bases between. The V gene's germline CDR1 is DFQATT and CDR2 SNEGSKA (reference sequence). The DNA of the CDR3 is TGCAGTGCTAGGTCCGGCGGGAACCAAGAGACCCAGTACTTC. It yields the protein CSARSGGNQETQYF.

The rearrangement uses TRBV20-1 and TRBJ2-7, with 8 positions matching TRBD2. The junction had 16 bases not matched to a gene; V was cut back by 1 base and J by 2 bases. Per the germline V gene, CDR1 is DFQATT and CDR2 is SNEGSKA (reference sequence). This CDR3 has 18 amino acids. CDR3 in amino acids: CSARGGRAGDLLTYEQYF. The CDR3 DNA reads TGCAGTGCTAGAGGGGGTCGAGCGGGAGACTTACTCACCTACGAGCAGTACTTC.

This clonotype was seen many times. The chain joins TRBV12-3 or TRBV12-4 to TRBJ1-2; D gene ambiguous. CDR3 length: 14 amino acids. Trimming stripped 3 bases from V and 4 bases from J, with 12 bases between. The CDR3 reads CASSFSLDTYGYTF. The CDR3 region has the DNA TGTGCCAGCAGTTTTAGTTTGGATACCTATGGCTACACCTTC.

This chain connects TRBV7-2 to TRBJ2-2; D gene unclear. The CDR3 consists of 13 residues. V was pared by 1 base and J by 7 bases, with 7 bases between. Germline V CDR1 and CDR2: SGHTA, FQGNSA. DNA for the CDR3: TGTGCCAGCAGCTTAGTACAGATCGGGGAGCTGTTTTTT. Protein product: CASSLVQIGELFF.

This clonotype was detected ten times or more. This chain joins TRBV12-3 or TRBV12-4 and TRBJ1-1; TRBD1 agrees at 8 bases. This CDR3 has 15 residues. Losses at the gene ends were 5 bases for V and 3 bases for J; bases not matched to a gene: 8. The CDR3: CASSTAGGEYTEAFF. The CDR3 DNA sequence: TGTGCCAGCAGTACCGCAGGGGGCGAGTACACTGAAGCTTTCTTT.

The chain recombines TRBV6-1 with TRBJ2-2, with D possibly being TRBD1 or TRBD2 (6 bases each). This CDR3 is 16 amino acids long. Germline V gene sequence: CDR1 MNHNS, CDR2 SASEGT. Between the trimmed V and J ends, which lost 7 bases and 4 bases, there was a span of 19 bases. CDR3 nucleotide sequence: TGTGCCAGCAACAGAGGGGGGCCGAGGGGCACCGGGGAGCTGTTTTTT. Amino acid sequence: CASNRGGPRGTGELFF.

The table lists this clonotype with many counts. The chain carries TRBV29-1 and TRBJ1-3; D not resolved. The CDR3 extends over 12 amino acids. Germline lookup yields CDR1 SQVTM and CDR2 ANQGSEA. V dropped 4 bases and J dropped 2 bases, with 6 bases sitting between them. CDR3 sequence: CSVVAPGNTIYF. As DNA, the CDR3 is TGCAGCGTTGTGGCACCTGGAAACACCATATATTTT.

This chain links TRBV20-1 with TRBJ2-7, with no clear D. This CDR3 comprises 13 residues. Trimming left V 1 base short and J 5 bases short, with 12 bases between. Germline-derived CDR1 and CDR2 are DFQATT and SNEGSKA (reference sequence). Written as DNA, the CDR3 is TGCAGTGCTAGAGGGGCCGCGAGGAACGAGCAGTACTTC. This codes for CSARGAARNEQYF.

In this sample, this clonotype turned up many times. The chain links TRBV5-1 to TRBJ2-7; 8 bases agree with TRBD1. In germline, CDR1 is SGHRS, CDR2 YFSETQ. J lost 4 bases, V lost 4 bases, and 10 bases had no gene match. This CDR3 comprises 15 residues. The CDR3 sequence is CASSINTGTGYEQYF. CDR3 nucleotide sequence: TGCGCCAGCAGCATAAATACCGGGACAGGATACGAGCAGTACTTC.

The table lists this clonotype with many counts. The rearrangement uses TRBV7-8 and TRBJ2-7, with D perhaps given as TRBD1 or TRBD2 (5 bases each). In germline, CDR1 is SGHVS, CDR2 FQNEAQ. CDR3 length: 13 residues. The V end was cut by 5 bases, the J end by 0 bases, with 8 bases between. The CDR3 is CASSHGASYEQYF. The CDR3 region has the DNA TGTGCCAGCAGCCACGGGGCCTCCTACGAGCAGTACTTC.

This clonotype was recorded many times. V and J are TRBV9 and TRBJ2-2; TRBD1 matches at 7 bases. V lost 4 bases, J lost 2 bases, and 5 bases stayed unmatched. The CDR3 extends over 15 amino acids. CDR1 SGDLS and CDR2 YYNGEE come from the germline V gene. CDR3 protein: CASSPGQLNTGELFF. The CDR3 DNA is TGTGCCAGCAGCCCGGGACAGCTTAACACCGGGGAGCTGTTTTTT.

The table lists this clonotype with many counts. The gene calls are TRBV19 and TRBJ1-5; D might be TRBD1 (5 bases). The CDR3 is 17 residues long. V was trimmed by 6 bases and J by 2 bases, leaving 20 bases between them. The V gene's germline CDR1 is LNHDA and CDR2 SQIVND (reference sequence). CDR3 sequence reads: CASSLNRGLRGNQPQHF. The DNA of the CDR3 is TGTGCCAGTAGCCTAAATCGGGGACTACGGGGCAATCAGCCCCAGCATTTT.

In its sample, this clonotype was seen many times. The chain has TRBV6-1 and TRBJ2-5, with 8 bases that match TRBD2. The CDR3 sequence is 14 residues long. J gave up 3 bases and V 4 bases, and 4 bases lay outside the gene matches. Germline CDR1 reads MNHNS; CDR2 reads SASEGT. CDR3 bases: TGTGCCAGCAGTGCCGGGACTAGGGAAGAGACCCAGTACTTC. Protein product: CASSAGTREETQYF.

This clonotype has a count of ten or more. The chain carries TRBV20-1 and TRBJ1-6, with unresolved D. V gave up 2 bases and J gave up 9 bases, with 17 bases separating them. The V gene's germline CDR1 is DFQATT and CDR2 SNEGSKA (reference sequence). This CDR3 has 15 amino acids. This chain's CDR3 is CSARTRNTEASPLHF. The CDR3 nucleotides are TGCAGTGCTAGAACCCGTAACACTGAGGCTTCACCCCTCCACTTT.